This paragraph reports one T cell receptor beta chain. Sequenced by immunoSEQ multiplex PCR; TCRdb stores in-frame clones only, minus some. The sample records fewer than 400,000 clones, 67% being singletons. This sample stems from a study of cytotoxic CD8 clonotypes in ibrutinib-treated CLL. The sequence was obtained from a human donor with chronic lymphocytic leukemia. The specimen was PBMCs, collected after 36 months of ibrutinib treatment.

The CDR3 loop reads CATSRDNRGTDTQYF. In nucleotides, the CDR3 is TGTGCCACCAGCAGAGATAACCGGGGCACAGATACGCAGTATTTT. The chain recombines TRBV15 with TRBJ2-3; D gene unclear. The V end lost 0 bases, the J end lost 1 base, and 8 bases lay between the germline ends. This CDR3 has 15 residues. Per germline, CDR1 LNHNV and CDR2 YYDKDF (reference sequence).